The 26 T cell receptor beta chains listed next were all sequenced from one sample in a study of blood T cell repertoires in COVID-19. Profiling relied on immunoSEQ multiplex PCR, and the TCRdb table lists in-frame clones only, not all of them. The data show a few hundred thousand clones, approximately 90% seen once. Sequencing was performed on peripheral blood. These receptors were collected from a woman under 40 with COVID-19, enrolled during active disease.

V gene TRBV6-5 combines with J gene TRBJ1-5, with 9 bases that match TRBD1. This CDR3 contains 13 residues. Germline lookup yields CDR1 MNHEY and CDR2 SVGAGI. V lost 8 bases to trimming and J lost 4 bases; unmatched junction nucleotides: 3. CDR3 DNA sequence: TGTGCCAGCGATGACAGGGGGAATCAGCCCCAGCATTTT. It encodes CASDDRGNQPQHF.

V gene TRBV18 combines with J gene TRBJ2-7; TRBD2 is a possible D gene (5 bases). The V end was cut by 3 bases, the J end by 5 bases, with 8 bases between. The CDR3 runs to 12 residues. Germline V lookup: CDR1 KGHSH, CDR2 LQKENI. The CDR3: CASSPEGHEQYV. In DNA, the CDR3 is TGTGCCAGCTCACCCGAGGGCCACGAGCAGTACGTC.

The table lists this clone with a count of one. The chain recombines TRBV7-2 with TRBJ1-1; TRBD1 is a possible D gene (6 bases). Trimming left V 5 bases short and J 9 bases short, with 16 bases between. This CDR3 is 13 amino acids long. Germline V CDR1 and CDR2: SGHTA, FQGNSA. CDR3 residues: CASSTRGSGKAFF. CDR3 in DNA: TGTGCCAGCAGCACCAGGGGATCGGGGAAAGCTTTCTTT.

V gene TRBV12-1 combines with J gene TRBJ1-5; the table gives TRBD1 as D, unverified against the DNA. TRBV12-1 is a recognized pseudogene. The CDR3 totals 15 residues. This CDR3 reads CASSTSDRADQPQHF. The CDR3 bases are TGTGCCAGCAGCACTTCCGACAGGGCGGATCAGCCCCAGCATTTT.

V and J are TRBV7-2 and TRBJ2-7, with D perhaps TRBD1 (6 bases). The CDR3 totals 15 residues. V lost 5 bases and J lost 0, with 14 bases in between. Germline V CDR1 and CDR2: SGHTA, FQGNSA. CDR3 protein: CASSATGQSSYEQYF. For the CDR3, the DNA is TGTGCCAGCAGCGCGACGGGACAAAGCTCCTACGAGCAGTACTTC.

The chain employs TRBV7-9 and TRBJ2-5; the D is unclear. This CDR3 contains 11 residues. V lost 5 bases to trimming and J lost 2 bases, with 3 bases between them. Germline V lookup: CDR1 SEHNR, CDR2 FQNEAQ (reference sequence). CDR3 residues: CASSPQETQYF. The CDR3 bases are TGTGCCAGCAGCCCGCAAGAGACCCAGTACTTC.

J is TRBJ2-1 and V is TRBV19; 7 bases map to TRBD1. The CDR3 contains 15 residues. The germline V gene has CDR1 LNHDA and CDR2 SQIVND (reference sequence). The J segment lost 4 bases and the V segment lost 4 bases, leaving 7 bases of the junction unmatched. CDR3 loop: CASSTGTAYYNEQFF. CDR3 in DNA: TGTGCCAGTAGTACCGGGACAGCCTATTACAATGAGCAGTTCTTC.

The rearrangement joins TRBV6-5 to TRBJ2-1; D is unclear. CDR3 length: 14 residues. V lost 6 bases and J 0 bases, leaving 9 bases between the germline ends. Per germline, CDR1 MNHEY and CDR2 SVGAGI. CDR3 sequence: CASSEVSSYNEQFF. The CDR3 DNA reads TGTGCCAGCAGCGAGGTGAGCTCCTACAATGAGCAGTTCTTC.

This chain's CDR3 is CASSHGTEGEQFF. The CDR3 DNA follows: TGCGCCAGCAGCCATGGAACAGAGGGTGAGCAGTTCTTC. The chain couples TRBV4-3 to TRBJ2-1, with a tentative D call TRBD2 (5 bases). CDR1 and CDR2 (germline): LGHNA, YSLEER. The CDR3 extends over 13 amino acids. V was clipped by 3 bases and J by 9 bases, with 12 bases between them.

V usage is TRBV5-1 and J usage is TRBJ1-4; D is perhaps TRBD1 (6 bases). Germline loops: CDR1 SGHRS, CDR2 YFSETQ. The V end lost 6 bases, the J end lost 7 bases, and 13 bases lay between the germline ends. The CDR3 runs 13 residues. The CDR3 sequence: CASTGAEGEKLFF. In nucleotides, the CDR3 is TGCGCCAGCACAGGGGCCGAGGGTGAAAAACTGTTTTTT.

This clone has just one count. The chain uses TRBV11-3 and TRBJ2-7, with 7 bases fitting TRBD1. Trimming cost V 2 bases and J 0 bases; bases outside gene matches: 4. CDR3 length: 15 residues. Germline values: CDR1 SGHNT, CDR2 YENEEA. The chain's CDR3 is CASSLIGDSSYEQYF. The DNA of the CDR3 is TGTGCCAGCAGCTTAATTGGGGACAGCTCCTACGAGCAGTACTTC. Using reference TRBV11-3 and TRBJ2-7 for the parts outside the CDR3, the full variable domain is EAGVVQSPRYKIIEKKQPVAFWCNPISGHNTLYWYLQNLGQGPELLIRYENEEAVDDSQLPKDRFSAERLKGVDSTLKIQPAELGDSAVYLCASSLIGDSSYEQYFGPGTRLTVT.

The chain joins TRBV5-4 to TRBJ2-5, with 7 bases matching TRBD1. CDR3 length: 14 amino acids. Germline V CDR1 and CDR2: SGHNT, YYREEE (reference sequence). Unmatched junction bases numbered 2, after V lost 3 bases and J lost 0 bases. The CDR3 DNA sequence: TGTGCCAGCAGCTCAGGGACAGACCAAGAGACCCAGTACTTC. This sequence encodes CASSSGTDQETQYF.

The V call is TRBV6-1, the J call TRBJ2-7; 10 nucleotides match TRBD1. The CDR3 runs 15 residues. J was trimmed by 2 bases and V by 2 bases; bases with no gene match: 3. From germline, CDR1 is MNHNS and CDR2 SASEGT. CDR3 DNA sequence: TGTGCCAGCAGTGAATCGACAGGGGGCGCCTACGAGCAGTACGTC. This translates into CASSESTGGAYEQYV.

This chain connects TRBV4-1 to TRBJ1-1; 9 positions match TRBD1. The V gene's germline CDR1 is MGHRA and CDR2 YSYEKL. After removal of 5 bases from V and 5 bases from J, the junction contained 6 bases not matched to a gene. This CDR3 has 14 amino acids. CDR3 sequence: CASSSDRGGTEAFF. In nucleotides, the CDR3 is TGCGCCAGCAGCTCCGACAGGGGGGGGACTGAAGCTTTCTTT.

The chain has TRBV7-9 and TRBJ2-3; the D gene is possibly TRBD2 (5 bases). The CDR3 runs to 13 residues. V lost 7 bases and J 5 bases, leaving 13 bases between the germline ends. The germline V gene has CDR1 SEHNR and CDR2 FQNEAQ (reference sequence). CDR3 in DNA: TGTGCCAGCATCGAGGGCCCTAGAGATACGCAGTATTTT. The encoded protein is CASIEGPRDTQYF.

This clone was seen more than once but under ten times. The rearrangement uses TRBV5-1 and TRBJ1-1; tentatively, D is TRBD1 (6 bases). The V and J ends lost 1 base and 0 bases respectively, with 7 bases between them. Per germline, CDR1 SGHRS and CDR2 YFSETQ. The CDR3 is made up of 14 amino acids. The CDR3, as DNA: TGCGCCAGCAGCTTGACAGGGTTGAACACTGAAGCTTTCTTT. Translation: CASSLTGLNTEAFF.

The chain recombines TRBV25-1 with TRBJ1-1; D may be TRBD1 (5 bases). Germline assignment: CDR1 MGHDK and CDR2 SYGVNS. This CDR3 comprises 15 residues. V lost 3 bases, J lost 3 bases, and 14 bases lay in between. The CDR3 DNA is TGTGCCAGCAGTGAGTGGGGGGAGAGGGACACTGAAGCTTTCTTT. Its protein product is CASSEWGERDTEAFF.

A word on this clone: One end of the junction fails to match germline, which may point to a read error. The DNA for the CDR3 is TGTGCTAGCAGCTTAGCGTGGCCAGGGTATAATGAAAAACTGTTTTTT. Its translation: CASSLAWPGYNEKLFF. This sequence joins TRBV7-7 and TRBJ1-4; D perhaps matches TRBD1 (5 bases). Germline V lookup: CDR1 SSHAT, CDR2 FNYEAQ (reference sequence). This CDR3 has 16 residues.

The chain carries TRBV6-1 and TRBJ2-3; TRBD1 matches at 7 bases. Trimming at V came to 3 bases and at J to 4 bases, leaving 4 bases not matched to a gene. CDR1 is MNHNS, CDR2 SASEGT, per germline. The CDR3 is 14 residues long. This chain's CDR3 is CASSDTGVSDTQYF. DNA of the CDR3: TGTGCCAGCAGTGATACAGGGGTTTCAGATACGCAGTATTTT.

The count of this clone is one. The V and J genes are TRBV4-3 and TRBJ2-5; 11 nucleotides line up with TRBD2. The CDR3 covers 20 residues. V lost 4 bases and J lost 4; bases outside the gene matches: 20. Germline V gene lookup returns CDR1 LGHNA and CDR2 YSLEER. This chain's CDR3 is CASSPTLAGATTIMGETQYF. CDR3 in DNA: TGCGCCAGCAGCCCGACACTAGCGGGGGCCACCACCATAATGGGAGAGACCCAGTACTTC.

The V and J genes are TRBV4-2 and TRBJ2-1, with TRBD2 matching 10 bases. The J segment lost 8 bases and the V segment lost 1 base, leaving 11 bases of the junction unmatched. From germline, CDR1 is LGHNA and CDR2 YNFKEQ. The CDR3 contains 17 residues. The chain's CDR3 is CASSQGFSGGAVHEQFF. CDR3 bases: TGTGCCAGCAGCCAAGGATTCAGCGGGGGGGCCGTCCATGAGCAGTTCTTC.

This clone was detected only once. The V call is TRBV19, the J call TRBJ1-2; 9 bases agree with TRBD1. The ends lost 6 bases at V and 2 bases at J; junction bases unmatched: 1. The CDR3 is made up of 13 amino acids. Germline V gene lookup returns CDR1 LNHDA and CDR2 SQIVND (reference sequence). CDR3 sequence (DNA): TGTGCCAGTAGGGGGACAGGGAACTATGGCTACACCTTC. This gives the protein CASRGTGNYGYTF.

This chain connects TRBV13 to TRBJ2-5; unclear D gene. The V end was cut by 3 bases, the J end by 5 bases, with 4 bases between. CDR3 length equals 11 residues. In germline, CDR1 is PRHDT, CDR2 FYEKMQ (reference sequence). The CDR3: CASSFRETQYF. For the CDR3, the DNA is TGTGCCAGCAGCTTCCGGGAGACCCAGTACTTC.

This chain's CDR3 is CASSSRGLSSYEQYF. CDR3 coding DNA: TGTGCCAGCAGCTCCAGGGGGTTAAGCTCCTACGAGCAGTACTTC. This chain connects TRBV7-2 to TRBJ2-7; 7 bases match TRBD1. The CDR3 has 15 residues. From germline, CDR1 is SGHTA and CDR2 FQGNSA. The junction had 6 bases not matched to a gene; V was cut back by 4 bases and J by 0 bases.

This chain connects TRBV13 to TRBJ2-1; no clear D. The germline V and J ends were trimmed by 0 bases and 7 bases, with 7 bases remaining between them. CDR3 size: 13 residues. Germline V gene sequence: CDR1 PRHDT, CDR2 FYEKMQ (reference sequence). CDR3 residues: CASSLGRMNEQFF. The CDR3 nucleotides read TGTGCCAGCAGCTTAGGGAGGATGAATGAGCAGTTCTTC.

The chain couples TRBV15 to TRBJ2-5, with 8 bases matching TRBD2. V lost 2 bases, J lost 4 bases, and 6 bases stayed unmatched. The germline V gene has CDR1 LNHNV and CDR2 YYDKDF (reference sequence). The CDR3 has 15 residues. CDR3 in amino acids: CATSRQPGGRETQYF. CDR3 nucleotides: TGTGCCACCAGCAGACAACCGGGGGGGCGAGAGACCCAGTACTTC.